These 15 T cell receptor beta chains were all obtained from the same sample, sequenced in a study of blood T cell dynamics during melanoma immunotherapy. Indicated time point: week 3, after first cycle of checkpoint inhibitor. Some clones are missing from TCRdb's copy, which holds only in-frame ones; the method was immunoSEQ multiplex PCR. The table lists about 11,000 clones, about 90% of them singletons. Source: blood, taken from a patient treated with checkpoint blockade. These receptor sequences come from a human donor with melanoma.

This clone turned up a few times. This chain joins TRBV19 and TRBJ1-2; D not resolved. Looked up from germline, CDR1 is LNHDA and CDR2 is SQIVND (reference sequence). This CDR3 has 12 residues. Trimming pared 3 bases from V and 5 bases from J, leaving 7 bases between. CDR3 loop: CASSIGRYGYTF. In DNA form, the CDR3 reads TGTGCCAGTAGTATTGGACGTTATGGCTACACCTTC.

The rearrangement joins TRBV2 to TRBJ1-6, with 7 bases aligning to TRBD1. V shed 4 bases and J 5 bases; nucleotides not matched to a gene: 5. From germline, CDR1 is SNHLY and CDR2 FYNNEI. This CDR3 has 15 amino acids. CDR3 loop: CASSGQGGNNSPLHF. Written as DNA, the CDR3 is TGTGCCAGCAGTGGACAGGGAGGCAATAATTCACCCCTCCACTTT.

The CDR3 sequence: CASSLAGQGRGNTIYF. DNA of the CDR3: TGTGCCAGCAGCTTAGCTGGGCAGGGGAGAGGCAACACCATATATTTT. V is TRBV7-9 and J is TRBJ1-3; a weak D match, TRBD1 (6 bases). V was cut by 0 bases and J by 7 bases, with 16 bases left in between. The CDR3 has 16 residues. Per the germline V gene, CDR1 is SEHNR and CDR2 is FQNEAQ (reference sequence).

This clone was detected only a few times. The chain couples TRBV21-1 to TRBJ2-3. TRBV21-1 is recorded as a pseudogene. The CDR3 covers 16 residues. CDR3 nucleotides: TGTGCCAGCAGCAAAGCGAGGGGTTTTAGCACAGATACGCAGTATTTT. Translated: CASSKARGFSTDTQYF.

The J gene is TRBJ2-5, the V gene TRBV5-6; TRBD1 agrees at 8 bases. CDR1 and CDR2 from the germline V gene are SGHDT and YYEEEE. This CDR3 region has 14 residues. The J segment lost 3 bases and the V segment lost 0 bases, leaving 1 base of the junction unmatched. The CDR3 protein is CASSLDRGKETQYF. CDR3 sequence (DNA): TGTGCCAGCAGCTTGGACAGGGGGAAAGAGACCCAGTACTTC.

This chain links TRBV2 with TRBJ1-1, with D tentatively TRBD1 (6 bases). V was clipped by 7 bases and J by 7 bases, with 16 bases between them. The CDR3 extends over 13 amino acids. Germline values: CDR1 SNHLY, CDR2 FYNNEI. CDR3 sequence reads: CASIEGEVIEAFF. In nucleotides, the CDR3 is TGTGCCAGCATCGAGGGGGAAGTGATTGAAGCTTTCTTT.

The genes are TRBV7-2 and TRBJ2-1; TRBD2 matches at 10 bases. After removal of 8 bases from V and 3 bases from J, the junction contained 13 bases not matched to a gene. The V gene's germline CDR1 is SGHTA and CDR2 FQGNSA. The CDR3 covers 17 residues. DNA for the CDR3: TGTGCCAGCGGGGTTCTAGCGGGGGTCTCGGTCTACAATGAGCAGTTCTTC. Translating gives CASGVLAGVSVYNEQFF.

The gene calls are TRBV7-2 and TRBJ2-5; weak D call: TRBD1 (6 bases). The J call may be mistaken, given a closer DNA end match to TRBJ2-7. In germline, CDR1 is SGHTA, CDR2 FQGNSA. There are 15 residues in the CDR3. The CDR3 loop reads CASSPRQGSTYEQYF. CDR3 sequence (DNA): TGTGCCAGCAGCCCCCGGCAGGGGAGTACCTACGAGCAGTACTTC.

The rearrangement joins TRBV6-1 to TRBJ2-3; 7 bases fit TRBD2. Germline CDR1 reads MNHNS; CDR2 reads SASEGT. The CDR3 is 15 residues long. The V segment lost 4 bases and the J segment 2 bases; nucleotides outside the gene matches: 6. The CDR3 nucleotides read TGTGCCAGCAGTGGGGGGGGGTCGCACACAGATACGCAGTATTTT. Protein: CASSGGGSHTDTQYF.

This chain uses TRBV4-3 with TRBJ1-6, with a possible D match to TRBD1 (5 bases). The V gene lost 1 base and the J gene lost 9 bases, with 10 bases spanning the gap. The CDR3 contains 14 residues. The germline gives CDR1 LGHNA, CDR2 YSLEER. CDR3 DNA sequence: TGCGCCAGCAGCCAAGGATCGAGGGGTTCACCCCTCCACTTT. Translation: CASSQGSRGSPLHF.

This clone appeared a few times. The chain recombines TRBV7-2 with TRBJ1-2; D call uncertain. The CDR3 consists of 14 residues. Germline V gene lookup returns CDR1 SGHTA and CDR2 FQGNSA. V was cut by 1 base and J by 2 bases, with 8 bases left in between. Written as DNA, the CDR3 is TGTGCCAGCAGCTTAGATGGACGAAACTATGGCTACACCTTC. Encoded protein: CASSLDGRNYGYTF.

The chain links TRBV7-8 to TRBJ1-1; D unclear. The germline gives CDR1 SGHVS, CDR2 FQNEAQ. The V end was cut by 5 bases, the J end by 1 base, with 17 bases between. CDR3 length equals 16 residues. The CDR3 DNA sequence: TGTGCCAGCAGCCTAACCTCCCCAGCGGGGAACACTGAAGCTTTCTTT. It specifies CASSLTSPAGNTEAFF.

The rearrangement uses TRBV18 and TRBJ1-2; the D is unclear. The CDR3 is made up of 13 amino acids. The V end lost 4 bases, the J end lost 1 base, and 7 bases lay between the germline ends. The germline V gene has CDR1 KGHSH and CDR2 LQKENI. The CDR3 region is CASSLGVNYGYTF. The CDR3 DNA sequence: TGTGCCAGCTCACTCGGGGTTAACTATGGCTACACCTTC.

CDR3 in amino acids: CASRAGGPTDTQYF. The CDR3, as DNA: TGTGCCAGCAGGGCGGGGGGGCCCACAGATACGCAGTATTTT. The V gene is TRBV9, the J gene TRBJ2-3; 9 bases align to TRBD2. Germline lookup yields CDR1 SGDLS and CDR2 YYNGEE. The CDR3 spans 14 residues. J gave up 2 bases and V 5 bases, and 3 bases lay outside the gene matches.

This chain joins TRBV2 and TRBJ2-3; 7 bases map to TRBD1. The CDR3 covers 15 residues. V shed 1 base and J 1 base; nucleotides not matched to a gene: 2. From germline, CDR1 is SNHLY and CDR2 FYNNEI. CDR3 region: CASSEGTGGTDTQYF. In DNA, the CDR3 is TGTGCCAGCAGTGAAGGGACAGGAGGCACAGATACGCAGTATTTT.